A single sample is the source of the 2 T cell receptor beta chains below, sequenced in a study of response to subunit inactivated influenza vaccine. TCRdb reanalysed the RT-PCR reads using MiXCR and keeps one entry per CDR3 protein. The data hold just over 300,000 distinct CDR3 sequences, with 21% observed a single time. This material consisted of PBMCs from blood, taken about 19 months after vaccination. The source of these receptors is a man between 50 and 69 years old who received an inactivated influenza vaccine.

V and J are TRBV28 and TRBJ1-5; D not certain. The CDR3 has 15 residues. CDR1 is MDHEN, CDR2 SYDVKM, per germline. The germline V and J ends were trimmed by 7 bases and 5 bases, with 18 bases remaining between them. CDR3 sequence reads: CASIPPSGNYQPQHF. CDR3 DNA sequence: TGTGCCAGCATCCCCCCGTCGGGCAATTATCAGCCCCAGCATTTT.

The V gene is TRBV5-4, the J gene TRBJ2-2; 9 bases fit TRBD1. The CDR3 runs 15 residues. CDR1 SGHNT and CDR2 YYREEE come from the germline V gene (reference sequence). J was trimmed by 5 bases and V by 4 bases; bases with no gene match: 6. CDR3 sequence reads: CASSPGQGWTGELFF. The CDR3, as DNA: TGTGCCAGCAGCCCGGGACAGGGATGGACCGGGGAGCTGTTTTTT.